The 28 T cell receptor beta chains below all came from one sample that was sequenced in a study of vaccination effects on CD4 cells after COVID-19. Antigen-specific CD4+ T cells were first expanded with viral peptide pools by the ViraFEST assay and only then sequenced. Culture proceeded for nine to ten days, and CD4+ T cells were then isolated. It was two doses of either the BNT162b2 or mRNA-1273 vaccine that participants received. TCRdb's table, derived via immunoSEQ multiplex PCR, lists solely in-frame clones and lacks some. Of some 34,000 clones in the sample, roughly four fifths were seen once. These receptors are not linked to any known antigen. The sample was CD4+ T cells from PBMCs cultured with HCoV-NL63 spike peptides, taken after COVID-19 vaccination. The receptors shown here come from a human donor who received a COVID-19 vaccine. Some clones in this sample may be carry-over from other donors' samples.

This chain uses TRBV7-8 with TRBJ1-5; a weak D match, TRBD1 (5 bases). CDR1 is SGHVS and CDR2 is FQNEAQ in the germline V gene. CDR3 size: 16 residues. V shed 1 base and J shed 0 bases, with 10 bases lying between them. In nucleotides, the CDR3 is TGTGCCAGCAGCTTAGGGGGGAGAAATAGCAATCAGCCCCAGCATTTT. It specifies CASSLGGRNSNQPQHF.

V usage is TRBV30 and J usage is TRBJ2-1; D is possibly TRBD2 (5 bases). CDR1 is GTSNPN, CDR2 SVGIG, per germline (reference sequence). The ends were cut back, 2 bases at V and 0 bases at J, with 23 bases in the middle. CDR3 length equals 19 residues. The CDR3 protein is CAWSLGRGQRSSSYNEQFF. CDR3 DNA: TGTGCCTGGAGTCTAGGTAGAGGTCAGCGGAGCAGCTCCTACAATGAGCAGTTCTTC.

V and J are TRBV7-9 and TRBJ2-2, with a tentative D call TRBD2 (5 bases). Trimming stripped 3 bases from V and 0 bases from J, with 11 bases between. Germline CDR1 SEHNR, CDR2 FQNEAQ (reference sequence). This CDR3 region has 16 residues. CDR3 region: CASSFFGLSNTGELFF. The CDR3 bases are TGTGCCAGCAGCTTTTTCGGACTCTCGAACACCGGGGAGCTGTTTTTT.

The V call is TRBV18, the J call TRBJ2-2; TRBD2 is a possible D gene (7 bases). CDR1 and CDR2 from the germline V gene are KGHSH and LQKENI. This CDR3 region has 17 residues. V lost 4 bases, J lost 1 base, and 16 bases lay in between. CDR3 DNA sequence: TGTGCCAGCTCACGCCATGCGGGGGCCTTGAACACCGGGGAGCTGTTTTTT. This translates into CASSRHAGALNTGELFF. The full variable domain, completed using reference TRBV18 and TRBJ2-2, is NAGVMQNPRHLVRRRGQEARLRCSPMKGHSHVYWYRQLPEEGLKFMVYLQKENIIDESGMPKERFSAEFPKEGPSILRIQQVVRGDSAAYFCASSRHAGALNTGELFFGEGSRLTVL.

The rearrangement uses TRBV15 and TRBJ1-1; a possible D gene is TRBD1 (5 bases). Per the germline V gene, CDR1 is LNHNV and CDR2 is YYDKDF (reference sequence). There are 16 residues in the CDR3. Trimming removed 2 bases from V and 0 bases from J, with 13 bases in between. CDR3: CATSRRMATVNTEAFF. As DNA, the CDR3 is TGTGCCACCAGCAGACGGATGGCGACAGTGAACACTGAAGCTTTCTTT.

V usage is TRBV7-2 and J usage is TRBJ2-5, with 10 bases fitting TRBD2. The CDR3 covers 17 residues. The junction had 11 bases not matched to a gene; V was cut back by 0 bases and J by 7 bases. CDR1 SGHTA and CDR2 FQGNSA come from the germline V gene. CDR3 region: CASSLALAGATGWTQYF. The CDR3 DNA reads as TGTGCCAGCAGCTTAGCGCTAGCGGGGGCAACCGGGTGGACCCAGTACTTC.

This chain joins TRBV18 and TRBJ1-1; a weak D match, TRBD1 (6 bases). Germline CDR1 reads KGHSH; CDR2 reads LQKENI. The V end was cut by 2 bases, the J end by 6 bases, with 13 bases between. The CDR3 loop spans 14 amino acids. DNA of the CDR3: TGTGCCAGCTCACCAGGGCAGGGGTGGGCTGAAGCTTTCTTT. Translating it yields CASSPGQGWAEAFF. Combining the CDR3 with reference TRBV18 and TRBJ1-1 gives the whole variable domain NAGVMQNPRHLVRRRGQEARLRCSPMKGHSHVYWYRQLPEEGLKFMVYLQKENIIDESGMPKERFSAEFPKEGPSILRIQQVVRGDSAAYFCASSPGQGWAEAFFGQGTRLTVV.

The chain uses TRBV3-1 (or the pseudogene TRBV3-2) and TRBJ2-1, with D possibly being TRBD1 (6 bases). The germline V and J ends were trimmed by 8 bases and 7 bases, with 15 bases remaining between them. Per the germline V gene, CDR1 is LGHDT and CDR2 is YNNKEL (reference sequence). This CDR3 has 13 amino acids. The CDR3 reads CASATQGRNEQFF. The CDR3, as DNA: TGTGCCAGCGCGACACAGGGAAGGAATGAGCAGTTCTTC.

The V gene is TRBV24-1, the J gene TRBJ1-5; TRBD1 matches at 7 bases. CDR1 and CDR2 (germline): KGHDR, SFDVKD. Germline trimming cut 10 bases from V and 1 base from J; bases unmatched to any gene: 6. There are 14 residues in the CDR3. The DNA of the CDR3 is TGTGCCACTCAGGGGGAGGGAAGCAATCAGCCCCAGCATTTT. Its translation is CATQGEGSNQPQHF.

This clone turned up a few times. This chain links TRBV7-2 with TRBJ2-7; 9 positions match TRBD1. Germline loops: CDR1 SGHTA, CDR2 FQGNSA. The V and J ends lost 5 bases and 2 bases, in that order; junction bases with no gene match: 7. The CDR3 consists of 15 residues. CDR3 coding DNA: TGTGCCAGCAGCCTGACCGGGACAGGGACCTACGAGCAGTACGTC. This translates into CASSLTGTGTYEQYV.

This chain connects TRBV5-1 to TRBJ2-5; 13 nucleotides align to TRBD2. V lost 4 bases to trimming and J lost 4 bases; unmatched junction nucleotides: 10. CDR3 size: 17 residues. Germline CDR1 SGHRS, CDR2 YFSETQ. This CDR3 is CASSQTSGGLRGETQYF. The CDR3 DNA is TGCGCCAGCAGCCAGACTAGCGGGGGGTTGCGTGGAGAGACCCAGTACTTC.

This clone was found once. The chain couples TRBV11-3 to TRBJ2-1; 8 positions agree with TRBD2. Germline V gene data show CDR1 as SGHNT and CDR2 as YENEEA. This CDR3 contains 15 residues. With 0 bases clipped from V and 6 bases from J, the junction kept 4 bases outside the gene matches. The CDR3 DNA reads TGTGCCAGCAGCTTAGAAGGACTAGCCGTCAATGAGCAGTTCTTC. Its protein product is CASSLEGLAVNEQFF.

This chain connects TRBV7-3 to TRBJ2-6; tentatively, D is TRBD1 or TRBD2 (7 bases each). This CDR3 region has 16 residues. V dropped 3 bases and J dropped 4 bases, with 13 bases sitting between them. The germline V gene encodes CDR1 SGHTA and CDR2 FQGTGA. The CDR3 DNA sequence: TGTGCCAGCAGCTTGGGAGGGGGCAGGGGGGCCAACGTCCTGACTTTC. This encodes CASSLGGGRGANVLTF.

A single count supports this clone. The gene calls are TRBV6-5 and TRBJ2-7; 8 bases map to TRBD1. The CDR3 has 14 amino acids. Germline V lookup: CDR1 MNHEY, CDR2 SVGAGI. Unmatched junction bases numbered 11, after V lost 9 bases and J lost 4 bases. Here the CDR3 reads CASSTGTGLYEQYV. The CDR3 DNA reads as TGTGCCAGTTCGACCGGGACAGGACTTTACGAGCAGTACGTC.

This clone has a single count. This chain links TRBV19 with TRBJ1-5, with TRBD1 identical over 9 bases. V lost 5 bases and J lost 6; bases outside the gene matches: 8. Per the germline V gene, CDR1 is LNHDA and CDR2 is SQIVND (reference sequence). This CDR3 is built from 15 residues. CDR3 coding DNA: TGTGCCAGTAGTTCCCCCATGGACAGGGGTCAGCCCCAGCATTTT. Its translation: CASSSPMDRGQPQHF.

The rearrangement joins TRBV5-1 to TRBJ1-4; D is uncertain. V was cut by 0 bases and J by 2 bases, with 8 bases left in between. This CDR3 spans 15 amino acids. The germline gives CDR1 SGHRS, CDR2 YFSETQ. CDR3 sequence: CASSLAGYTNEKLFF. The DNA of the CDR3 is TGCGCCAGCAGCTTGGCCGGGTACACTAATGAAAAACTGTTTTTT. Full variable domain (outside the CDR3, taken from reference TRBV5-1 and TRBJ1-4): KAGVTQTPRYLIKTRGQQVTLSCSPISGHRSVSWYQQTPGQGLQFLFEYFSETQRNKGNFPGRFSGRQFSNSRSEMNVSTLELGDSALYLCASSLAGYTNEKLFFGSGTQLSVL.

The chain joins TRBV12-3 or TRBV12-4 to TRBJ1-1; D gene unclear. The CDR3 sequence is 13 residues long. V lost 6 bases and J 4 bases, leaving 12 bases between the germline ends. The CDR3 here is CASSTRTGTEAFF. The CDR3 DNA sequence: TGTGCCAGCAGCACTAGGACCGGCACTGAAGCTTTCTTT.

V gene TRBV5-1 combines with J gene TRBJ1-4; no clear D. Germline CDR1 is SGHRS and CDR2 is YFSETQ. Trimming stripped 5 bases from V and 2 bases from J, with 13 bases between. The CDR3 spans 15 residues. The CDR3: CASRGRTDTNEKLFF. As DNA, the CDR3 is TGCGCCAGCAGGGGTAGGACGGATACTAATGAAAAACTGTTTTTT.

The chain links TRBV11-3 to TRBJ1-1; D remains ambiguous. Trimming shortened V by 5 bases and J by 3 bases, and 10 bases separated the two germline ends. The CDR3 has 13 amino acids. Looked up from germline, CDR1 is SGHNT and CDR2 is YENEEA. As DNA, the CDR3 is TGTGCCAGCAGCCGGGGAGGTCACACTGAAGCTTTCTTT. Translation: CASSRGGHTEAFF.

The V and J genes are TRBV20-1 and TRBJ2-5; TRBD2 matches 10 bases. J gave up 2 bases and V 3 bases, and 3 bases lay outside the gene matches. Germline V CDR1 and CDR2: DFQATT, SNEGSKA (reference sequence). The CDR3 length is 14 residues. DNA for the CDR3: TGCAGTGCTAGTGTGACTAGCGGGCAAGAGACCCAGTACTTC. Amino acid sequence: CSASVTSGQETQYF.

This clone was seen a handful of times. The chain is built from TRBV5-4 and TRBJ1-2, with D hard to call. V dropped 4 bases and J dropped 4 bases, with 11 bases sitting between them. Germline V CDR1 and CDR2: SGHNT, YYREEE (reference sequence). There are 13 residues in the CDR3. The DNA for the CDR3 is TGTGCCAGCAGCGGGAAACCACTCTATGGCTACACCTTC. It yields the protein CASSGKPLYGYTF.

In DNA form, the CDR3 reads TGTGCCAGCAGCCCCAGTGGGGTTTGGAACACTGAAGCTTTCTTT. The encoded protein is CASSPSGVWNTEAFF. The genes are TRBV2 and TRBJ1-1; D is unresolved. There are 15 residues in the CDR3. Germline assignment: CDR1 SNHLY and CDR2 FYNNEI. The V and J ends lost 6 bases and 1 base respectively, with 15 bases between them.

The chain recombines TRBV28 with TRBJ1-4, with unresolved D. The CDR3 is 12 residues long. Per germline, CDR1 MDHEN and CDR2 SYDVKM. Trimming took 1 base from V and 6 from J, leaving 3 bases between them. The CDR3 reads CASSLLDEKLFF. The CDR3 region has the DNA TGTGCCAGCAGTTTATTGGATGAAAAACTGTTTTTT.

The V call is TRBV18, the J call TRBJ2-5, with TRBD2 as a possible D gene (7 bases). V lost 1 base, J lost 5 bases, and 14 bases lay in between. The germline V gene encodes CDR1 KGHSH and CDR2 LQKENI. The CDR3 runs to 15 residues. The CDR3 DNA reads as TGTGCCAGCTCACCACGAACAGGGCGGGAGGAGACCCAGTACTTC. This sequence encodes CASSPRTGREETQYF.

This sequence joins TRBV29-1 and TRBJ2-3; D is unclear. The length of the CDR3 is 13 residues. V lost 0 bases and J lost 5, with 9 bases in between. Germline V gives CDR1 SQVTM, CDR2 ANQGSEA. The CDR3 DNA follows: TGCAGCGTTGAAGAGACCTGGCAAGATACGCAGTATTTT. Translation gives CSVEETWQDTQYF.

The CDR3 DNA follows: TGTGCCAGCTCACCAGGGAGTGGAAACACCATATATTTT. It codes for CASSPGSGNTIYF. The gene calls are TRBV18 and TRBJ1-3; no firm D call. The V end was cut by 2 bases, the J end by 3 bases, with 5 bases between. This CDR3 has 13 amino acids. Germline CDR1 and CDR2: KGHSH and LQKENI. The full variable domain, completed using reference TRBV18 and TRBJ1-3, is NAGVMQNPRHLVRRRGQEARLRCSPMKGHSHVYWYRQLPEEGLKFMVYLQKENIIDESGMPKERFSAEFPKEGPSILRIQQVVRGDSAAYFCASSPGSGNTIYFGEGSWLTVV.

V gene TRBV3-1 (or the pseudogene TRBV3-2) combines with J gene TRBJ2-2; 9 nucleotides line up with TRBD2. CDR3 length: 16 residues. Germline V gene sequence: CDR1 LGHDT, CDR2 YNNKEL (reference sequence). Unmatched junction bases numbered 5, after V lost 4 bases and J lost 2 bases. The CDR3 sequence: CASSLGLALNTGELFF. The CDR3 coding sequence is TGTGCCAGCAGCCTCGGACTAGCGCTTAACACCGGGGAGCTGTTTTTT.

The sample holds a few counts of this clone. The chain is built from TRBV7-9 and TRBJ2-7; D is undetermined. The CDR3 sequence is 16 residues long. V was trimmed by 1 base and J by 4 bases, leaving 17 bases between them. Germline V gene sequence: CDR1 SEHNR, CDR2 FQNEAQ (reference sequence). This CDR3 reads CASSLEPSSLQYEQYV. In nucleotides, the CDR3 is TGTGCCAGCAGCTTAGAACCAAGTAGTCTCCAATACGAGCAGTACGTC.